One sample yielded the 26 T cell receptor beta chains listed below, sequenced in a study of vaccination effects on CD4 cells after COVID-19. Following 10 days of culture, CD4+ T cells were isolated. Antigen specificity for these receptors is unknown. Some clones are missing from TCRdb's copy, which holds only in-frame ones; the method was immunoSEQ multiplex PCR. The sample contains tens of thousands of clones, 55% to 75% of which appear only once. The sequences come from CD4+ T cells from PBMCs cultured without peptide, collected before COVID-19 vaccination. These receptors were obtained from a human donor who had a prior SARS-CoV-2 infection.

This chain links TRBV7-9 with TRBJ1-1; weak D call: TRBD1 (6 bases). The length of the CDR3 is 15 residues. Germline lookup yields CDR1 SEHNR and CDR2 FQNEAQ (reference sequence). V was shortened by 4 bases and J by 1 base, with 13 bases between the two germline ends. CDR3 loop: CASSSGGAKNTEAFF. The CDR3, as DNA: TGTGCCAGCAGCTCCGGGGGCGCAAAGAACACTGAAGCTTTCTTT.

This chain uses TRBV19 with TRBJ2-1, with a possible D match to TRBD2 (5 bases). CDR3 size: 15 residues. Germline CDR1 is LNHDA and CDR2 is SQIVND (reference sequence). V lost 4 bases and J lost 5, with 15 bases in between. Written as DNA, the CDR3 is TGTGCCAGTAGTACGATAGCGAGATACAACAATGAGCAGTTCTTC. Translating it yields CASSTIARYNNEQFF.

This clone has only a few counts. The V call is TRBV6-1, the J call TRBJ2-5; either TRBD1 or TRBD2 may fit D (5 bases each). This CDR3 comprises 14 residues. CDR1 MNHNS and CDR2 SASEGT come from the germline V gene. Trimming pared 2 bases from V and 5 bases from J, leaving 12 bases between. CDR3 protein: CASSESGGYETQYF. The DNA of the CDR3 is TGTGCCAGCAGTGAAAGTGGGGGTTACGAGACCCAGTACTTC.

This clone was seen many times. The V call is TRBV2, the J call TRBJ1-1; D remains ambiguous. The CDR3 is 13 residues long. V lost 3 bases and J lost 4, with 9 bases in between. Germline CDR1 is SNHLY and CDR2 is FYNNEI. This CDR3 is CASSEGAGTEAFF. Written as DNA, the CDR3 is TGTGCCAGCAGTGAGGGAGCGGGCACTGAAGCTTTCTTT.

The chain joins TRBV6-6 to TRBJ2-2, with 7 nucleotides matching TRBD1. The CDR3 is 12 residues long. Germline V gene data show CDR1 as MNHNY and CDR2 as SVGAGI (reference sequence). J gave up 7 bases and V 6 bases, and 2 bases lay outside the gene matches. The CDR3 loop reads CASSRQGGELFF. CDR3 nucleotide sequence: TGTGCCAGCAGCAGACAGGGCGGGGAGCTGTTTTTT.

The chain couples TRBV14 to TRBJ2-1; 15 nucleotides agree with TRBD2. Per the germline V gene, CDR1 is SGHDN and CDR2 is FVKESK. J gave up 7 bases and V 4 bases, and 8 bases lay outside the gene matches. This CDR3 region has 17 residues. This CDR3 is CASSPWTSGGATNEQFF. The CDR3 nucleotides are TGTGCCAGCAGCCCTTGGACTAGCGGGGGGGCTACGAATGAGCAGTTCTTC.

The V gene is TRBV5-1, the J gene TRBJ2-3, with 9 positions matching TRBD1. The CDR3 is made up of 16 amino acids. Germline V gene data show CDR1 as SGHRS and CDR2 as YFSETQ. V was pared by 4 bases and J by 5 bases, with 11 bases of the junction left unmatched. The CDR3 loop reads CASSGNYRGRGDTQYF. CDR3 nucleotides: TGCGCCAGCAGCGGGAATTACAGGGGGCGGGGAGATACGCAGTATTTT.

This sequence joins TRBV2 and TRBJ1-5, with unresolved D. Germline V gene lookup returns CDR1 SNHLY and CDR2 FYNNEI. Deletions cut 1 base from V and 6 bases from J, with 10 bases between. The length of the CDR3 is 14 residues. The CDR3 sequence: CASSEEWVGQPQHF. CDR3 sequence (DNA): TGTGCCAGCAGTGAAGAGTGGGTCGGTCAGCCCCAGCATTTT.

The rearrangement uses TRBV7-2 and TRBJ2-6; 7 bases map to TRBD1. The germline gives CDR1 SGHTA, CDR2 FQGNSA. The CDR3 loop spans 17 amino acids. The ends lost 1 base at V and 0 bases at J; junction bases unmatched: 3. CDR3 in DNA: TGTGCCAGCAGCTTAGAAGGGGGCCGCTCTGGGGCCAACGTCCTGACTTTC. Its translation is CASSLEGGRSGANVLTF.

DNA for the CDR3: TGTGCCTGGAGTGGAACCCCGGGACAGGGAACCTCCTACGAGCAGTACTTC. Its translation: CAWSGTPGQGTSYEQYF. V is TRBV30 and J is TRBJ2-7; TRBD1 matches 9 bases. V trimming: 1 base; J trimming: 0 bases; junction bases outside the gene matches: 10. Germline V gene sequence: CDR1 GTSNPN, CDR2 SVGIG (reference sequence). The CDR3 is 17 amino acids. Filled out from reference TRBV30 and TRBJ2-7, the complete variable domain reads SQTIHQWPATLVQPVGSPLSLECTVEGTSNPNLYWYRQAAGRGLQLLFYSVGIGQISSEVPQNLSASRPQDRQFILSSKKLLLSDSGFYLCAWSGTPGQGTSYEQYFGPGTRLTVT.

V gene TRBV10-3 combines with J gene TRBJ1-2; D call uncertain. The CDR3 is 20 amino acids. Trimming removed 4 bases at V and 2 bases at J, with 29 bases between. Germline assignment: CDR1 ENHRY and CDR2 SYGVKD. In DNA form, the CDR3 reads TGTGCCATCAGTGCCCTCAATTCAATCATGGTCAGAACCTCAAACTATGGCTACACCTTC. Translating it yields CAISALNSIMVRTSNYGYTF.

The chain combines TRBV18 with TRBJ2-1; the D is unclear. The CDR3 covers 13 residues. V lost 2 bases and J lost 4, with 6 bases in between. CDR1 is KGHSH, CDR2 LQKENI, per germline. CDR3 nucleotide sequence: TGTGCCAGCTCACCAAACTATTACAATGAGCAGTTCTTC. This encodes CASSPNYYNEQFF. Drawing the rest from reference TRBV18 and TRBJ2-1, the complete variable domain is NAGVMQNPRHLVRRRGQEARLRCSPMKGHSHVYWYRQLPEEGLKFMVYLQKENIIDESGMPKERFSAEFPKEGPSILRIQQVVRGDSAAYFCASSPNYYNEQFFGPGTRLTVL.

As DNA, the CDR3 is TGTGCCAGCAGTCTGACAGGGGCGGGTGGCTACACCTTC. Protein product: CASSLTGAGGYTF. The chain is built from TRBV28 and TRBJ1-2, with 8 bases matching TRBD1. The CDR3 runs to 13 residues. In germline, CDR1 is MDHEN, CDR2 SYDVKM. The ends lost 5 bases at V and 7 bases at J; junction bases unmatched: 6.

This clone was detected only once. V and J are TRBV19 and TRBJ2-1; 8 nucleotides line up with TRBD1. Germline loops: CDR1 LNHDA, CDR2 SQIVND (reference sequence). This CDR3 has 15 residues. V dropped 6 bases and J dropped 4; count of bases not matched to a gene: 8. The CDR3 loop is CASREQGAGYNEQFF. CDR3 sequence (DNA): TGTGCCAGTAGAGAGCAGGGGGCGGGTTACAATGAGCAGTTCTTC.

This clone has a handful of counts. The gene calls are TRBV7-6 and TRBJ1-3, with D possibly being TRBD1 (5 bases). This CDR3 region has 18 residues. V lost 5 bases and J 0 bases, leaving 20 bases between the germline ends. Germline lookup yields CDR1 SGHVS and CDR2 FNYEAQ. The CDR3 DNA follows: TGTGCCAGCAGCCTCAGCGCGGGGCTACTATACTCTGGAAACACCATATATTTT. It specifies CASSLSAGLLYSGNTIYF.

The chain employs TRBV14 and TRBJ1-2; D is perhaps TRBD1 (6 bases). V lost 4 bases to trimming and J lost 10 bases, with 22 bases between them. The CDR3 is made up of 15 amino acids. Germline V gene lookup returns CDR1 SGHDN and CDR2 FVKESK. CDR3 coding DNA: TGTGCCAGCAGCCGTGACAGGTCCCCTTCTATGGACTACACCTTC. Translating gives CASSRDRSPSMDYTF.

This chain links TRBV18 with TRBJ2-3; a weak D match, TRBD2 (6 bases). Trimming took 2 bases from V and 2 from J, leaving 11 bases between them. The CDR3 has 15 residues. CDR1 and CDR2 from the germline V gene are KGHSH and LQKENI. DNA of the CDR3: TGTGCCAGCTCACCAAATAGCGGAACCACAGATACGCAGTATTTT. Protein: CASSPNSGTTDTQYF.

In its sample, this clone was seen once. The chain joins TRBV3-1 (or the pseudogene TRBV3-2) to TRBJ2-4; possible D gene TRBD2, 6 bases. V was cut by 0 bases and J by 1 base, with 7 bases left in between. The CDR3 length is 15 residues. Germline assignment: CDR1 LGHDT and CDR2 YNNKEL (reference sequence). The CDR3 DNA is TGTGCCAGCAGCCAAGATGGGGGGGCCAAAAACATTCAGTACTTC. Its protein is CASSQDGGAKNIQYF.

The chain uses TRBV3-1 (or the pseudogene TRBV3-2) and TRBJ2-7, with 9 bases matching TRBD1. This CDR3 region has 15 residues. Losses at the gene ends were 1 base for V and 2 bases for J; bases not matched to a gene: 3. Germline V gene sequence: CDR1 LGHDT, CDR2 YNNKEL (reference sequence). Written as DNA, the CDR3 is TGTGCCAGCAGCCAAGTGGGGGACAGGGCCTACGAGCAGTACTTC. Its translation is CASSQVGDRAYEQYF.

In nucleotides, the CDR3 is TGTGCCTGGAGTGTAGATACAAACACTGAAGCTTTCTTT. This encodes CAWSVDTNTEAFF. The chain combines TRBV30 with TRBJ1-1; no reliable D call. V lost 0 bases, J lost 2 bases, and 7 bases lay in between. This CDR3 is 13 amino acids long. CDR1 is GTSNPN, CDR2 SVGIG, per germline (reference sequence).

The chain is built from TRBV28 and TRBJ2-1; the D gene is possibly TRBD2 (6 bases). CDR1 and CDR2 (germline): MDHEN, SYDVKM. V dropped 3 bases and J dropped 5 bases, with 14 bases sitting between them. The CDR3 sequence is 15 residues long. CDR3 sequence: CASSFGQTGDNEQFF. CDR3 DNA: TGTGCCAGCAGTTTCGGCCAGACGGGAGACAATGAGCAGTTCTTC.

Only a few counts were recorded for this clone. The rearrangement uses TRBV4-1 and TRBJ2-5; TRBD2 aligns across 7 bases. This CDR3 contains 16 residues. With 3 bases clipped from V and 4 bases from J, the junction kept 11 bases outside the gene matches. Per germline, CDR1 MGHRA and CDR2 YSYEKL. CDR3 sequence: CASSHRTGSSGETQYF. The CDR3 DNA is TGCGCCAGCAGCCACCGAACCGGCTCTAGCGGAGAGACCCAGTACTTC.

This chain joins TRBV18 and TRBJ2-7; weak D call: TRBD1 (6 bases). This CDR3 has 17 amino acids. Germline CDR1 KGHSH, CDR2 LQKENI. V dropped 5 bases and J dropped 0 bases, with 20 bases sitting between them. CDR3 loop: CASSSSTDRKSSYEQYF. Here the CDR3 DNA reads TGTGCCAGCTCATCCTCGACCGACAGGAAGAGCTCCTACGAGCAGTACTTC.

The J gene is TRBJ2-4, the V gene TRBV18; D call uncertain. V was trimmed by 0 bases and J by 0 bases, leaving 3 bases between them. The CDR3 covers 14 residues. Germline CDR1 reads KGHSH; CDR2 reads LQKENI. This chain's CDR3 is CASSPPVAKNIQYF. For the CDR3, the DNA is TGTGCCAGCTCACCACCGGTAGCCAAAAACATTCAGTACTTC.

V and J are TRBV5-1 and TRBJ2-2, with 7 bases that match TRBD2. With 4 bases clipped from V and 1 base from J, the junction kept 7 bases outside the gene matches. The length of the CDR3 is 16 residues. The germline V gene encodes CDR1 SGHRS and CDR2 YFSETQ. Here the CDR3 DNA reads TGCGCCAGCAGCGACCGTGGGAGGGAGAACACCGGGGAGCTGTTTTTT. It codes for CASSDRGRENTGELFF. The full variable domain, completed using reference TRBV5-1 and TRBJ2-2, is KAGVTQTPRYLIKTRGQQVTLSCSPISGHRSVSWYQQTPGQGLQFLFEYFSETQRNKGNFPGRFSGRQFSNSRSEMNVSTLELGDSALYLCASSDRGRENTGELFFGEGSRLTVL.

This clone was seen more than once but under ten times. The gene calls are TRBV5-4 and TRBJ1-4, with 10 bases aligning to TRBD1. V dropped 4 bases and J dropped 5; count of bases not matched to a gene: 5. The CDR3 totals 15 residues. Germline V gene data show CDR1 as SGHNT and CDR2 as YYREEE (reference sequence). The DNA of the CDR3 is TGTGCCAGCAGCCAGGGACAGGGGAGGAATGAAAAACTGTTTTTT. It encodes CASSQGQGRNEKLFF.